This is a list of T cell receptor beta chains from one sample in a study of technical replicates of blood from a few donors. The table came from immunoSEQ multiplex PCR; TCRdb's copy has only in-frame clones and leaves some out. The sample carries around 71,000 clones, roughly 92% recorded once. The specimen was T cells isolated from PBMCs. The receptors derive from a human donor in good health. CDR3s include the opening cysteine and the closing phenylalanine or tryptophan. Fields, in order: CDR3 protein, CDR3 DNA, clone size, D gene, V gene, J gene. A D gene is named only where the DNA matches it firmly. The size of a clone is reported for some rows only, either as once, few or many, or as a class for expanded clones.

CASSPAGGYQPQHF	TGTGCCAGCAGCCCCGCAGGGGGCTACCAGCCCCAGCATTTT	-	TRBD1	TRBV7-2	TRBJ1-5
CASSPSGRARDTQYF	TGTGCCAGCAGCCCCAGCGGGAGGGCCAGAGATACGCAGTATTTT	few	TRBD2	TRBV7-2	TRBJ2-3
CAISESENEKLFF	TGTGCCATCAGTGAGTCCGAGAATGAAAAACTGTTTTTT	-	-	TRBV10-3	TRBJ1-4
CASSYALAGGPNF	TGTGCCAGCAGCTACGCCCTAGCGGGAGGGCCAAACTTC	-	TRBD2	TRBV5-6	TRBJ2-4
CASSVAGAYEQYF	TGTGCCAGCAGCGTAGCCGGTGCCTACGAGCAGTACTTC	-	-	TRBV9	TRBJ2-7
CASSSEGQGLTEAFF	TGTGCCAGCAGCTCAGAAGGACAGGGGTTGACTGAAGCTTTCTTT	-	TRBD1	TRBV11-3	TRBJ1-1
CASSQDPRSTDTQYF	TGCGCCAGCAGCCAAGATCCTAGAAGCACAGATACGCAGTATTTT	-	-	TRBV4-1	TRBJ2-3
CASRDRGGGDTQYF	TGTGCCAGTAGGGACAGGGGCGGTGGAGATACGCAGTATTTT	-	TRBD1	TRBV19	TRBJ2-3
CASSLEGGDEQYF	TGTGCCAGCAGCTTGGAGGGGGGGGACGAGCAGTACTTC	-	-	TRBV5-4	TRBJ2-7
CASSLATQETQYF	TGCGCCAGCAGCTTGGCTACTCAAGAGACCCAGTACTTC	-	-	TRBV5-1	TRBJ2-5
CASRQGGDNEQFF	TGTGCCAGCAGACAGGGGGGGGACAATGAGCAGTTCTTC	once	-	TRBV6-5	TRBJ2-1
CSVGGGSGVTGELFF	TGCAGCGTTGGGGGGGGTAGCGGGGTCACCGGGGAGCTGTTTTTT	-	TRBD2	TRBV29-1	TRBJ2-2
CASSWTGGNEKLFF	TGTGCCAGCAGTTGGACAGGGGGGAATGAAAAACTGTTTTTT	-	TRBD1	TRBV27	TRBJ1-4
CASSSGTAVYGYTF	TGTGCCAGCAGCTCCGGGACAGCGGTATATGGCTACACCTTC	-	TRBD1	TRBV5-4	TRBJ1-2